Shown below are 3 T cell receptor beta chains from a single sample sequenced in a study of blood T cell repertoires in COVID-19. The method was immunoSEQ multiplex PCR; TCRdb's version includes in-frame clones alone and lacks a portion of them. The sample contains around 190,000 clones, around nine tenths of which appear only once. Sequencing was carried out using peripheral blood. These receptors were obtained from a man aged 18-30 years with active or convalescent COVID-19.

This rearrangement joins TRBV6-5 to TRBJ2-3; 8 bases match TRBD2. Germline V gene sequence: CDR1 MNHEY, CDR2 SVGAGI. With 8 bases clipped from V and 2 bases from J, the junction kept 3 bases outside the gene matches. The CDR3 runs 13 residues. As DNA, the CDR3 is TGTGCCAGCTCGGGGGGGACCACAGATACGCAGTATTTT. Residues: CASSGGTTDTQYF.

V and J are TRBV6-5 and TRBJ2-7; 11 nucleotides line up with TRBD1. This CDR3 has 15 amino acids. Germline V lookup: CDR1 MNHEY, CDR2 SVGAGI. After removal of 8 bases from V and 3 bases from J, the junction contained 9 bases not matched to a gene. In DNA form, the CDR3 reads TGTGCCAGCCGCGCGCCCGGGACAGGGGGCTACGAGCAGTACTTC. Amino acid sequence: CASRAPGTGGYEQYF.

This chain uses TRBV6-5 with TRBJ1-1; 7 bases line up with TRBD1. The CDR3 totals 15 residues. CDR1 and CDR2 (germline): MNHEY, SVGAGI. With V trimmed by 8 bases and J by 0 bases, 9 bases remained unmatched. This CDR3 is CASSHLGQMNTEAFF. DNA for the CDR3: TGTGCCAGCTCTCACCTGGGACAGATGAACACTGAAGCTTTCTTT.